The entry below gives a single TCR beta chain sequence along with its context. Its specificity is unknown. The source of the sample is a study of graft-versus-host responses after intestinal transplantation. General study results and limits: Recipient marrow held GvH clones, some first seen in ileum or blood.

Using immunoSEQ multiplex PCR, the repertoire was profiled, and TCRdb retains in-frame clones only, with some absent. The sample comprises some 88,000 clones, 85% to 95% of which are singletons, and about 2% rests with the top ten. Per the germline V gene, CDR1 is SNHLY and CDR2 is FYNNEI. J gave up 6 bases and V 8 bases, and 10 bases lay outside the gene matches. The CDR3 is 14 amino acids. This specimen was unstimulated CD8+ T cells sorted from spleen or lymph node cells, taken before intestinal transplant. This sequence was found in a human donor who received an intestinal transplant. V gene TRBV2 combines with J gene TRBJ2-3; 8 bases align to TRBD2. Here the CDR3 DNA reads TGTGCCAGCGTCCGGGGGGGGCTAGTCGATACGCAGTATTTT. It is translated as CASVRGGLVDTQYF.